These 21 T cell receptor beta chains originate from one sample sequenced in a study of CD8+CD57+ T cells in acquired aplastic anemia. Genomic DNA acted as the template from which TCR beta VDJ combination and CDR3 sequence profiling were carried out. MiXCR was run by TCRdb on the reads, yielding one entry per CDR3 protein. The table records 200,000 or so distinct CDR3 sequences, around 49% of them present only once. The sequenced patients had an expansion of CD8+CD57+ cells seen by flow cytometry. Material for sequencing was sorted CD4+, CD8+, or CD8+CD57+ T cells (not recorded which) from PBMCs. These receptors came from a human donor with aplastic anemia.

This clonotype was detected ten times or more. The V call is TRBV2, the J call TRBJ2-2; 7 bases align to TRBD1. CDR1 is SNHLY, CDR2 FYNNEI, per germline. The CDR3 is made up of 15 amino acids. V gave up 6 bases and J gave up 5 bases; unmatched junction bases: 9. The CDR3 sequence: CASRRGRGETGELFF. The CDR3 DNA is TGTGCCAGCAGAAGGGGGCGCGGCGAAACCGGGGAGCTGTTTTTT.

The gene calls are TRBV6-5 and TRBJ2-3; D remains unclear. Germline assignment: CDR1 MNHEY and CDR2 SVGAGI. The CDR3 is 13 amino acids. V was clipped by 0 bases and J by 5 bases, with 6 bases between them. The DNA of the CDR3 is TGTGCCAGCAGTTACTCGGGTAGAGATACGCAGTATTTT. It encodes CASSYSGRDTQYF.

The chain recombines TRBV15 with TRBJ2-1, with a tentative D call TRBD1 (6 bases). The V end lost 7 bases, the J end lost 7 bases, and 14 bases lay between the germline ends. Germline lookup yields CDR1 LNHNV and CDR2 YYDKDF (reference sequence). CDR3 size: 13 residues. The CDR3 coding sequence is TGTGCCACCAAATTACAGGGCGGGAATGAGCAGTTCTTC. This gives the protein CATKLQGGNEQFF.

This clonotype has at least ten counts. The chain is built from TRBV11-3 and TRBJ2-1; 8 bases agree with TRBD1. The CDR3 runs 14 residues. Germline-derived CDR1 and CDR2 are SGHNT and YENEEA. With V trimmed by 5 bases and J by 9 bases, 9 bases remained unmatched. CDR3 in amino acids: CASSTGQARGEQFF. The CDR3 nucleotides read TGTGCCAGCAGCACGGGACAGGCCCGGGGTGAGCAGTTCTTC.

Worth noting for this clonotype: It is unclear where the CDR3 begins or ends on the DNA, so no DNA is shown, and the CDR3 is as TCRdb lists it. The J gene is TRBJ2-5, the V gene TRBV10-1; TRBD1, the table's D call, was not compared with the DNA. Germline loops: CDR1 WNHNN, CDR2 SYGVQD (reference sequence). A total of 24 residues make up the CDR3, ends included. CDR3 sequence: CASSVAGGGMTYNEQFFGPGTQYF.

The chain couples TRBV7-9 to TRBJ2-7; 9 positions agree with TRBD1. The length of the CDR3 is 15 residues. The J segment lost 5 bases and the V segment lost 3 bases, leaving 8 bases of the junction unmatched. CDR1 is SEHNR, CDR2 FQNEAQ, per germline (reference sequence). Here the CDR3 DNA reads TGTGCCAGCAGCTTCTCCCGGGACAGGGTAAACGAGCAGTACTTC. Translation: CASSFSRDRVNEQYF.

In this sample, this clonotype turned up many times. The V and J genes are TRBV20-1 and TRBJ1-2; TRBD1 is a possible D gene (6 bases). Per germline, CDR1 DFQATT and CDR2 SNEGSKA (reference sequence). CDR3 length: 13 residues. V was pared by 5 bases and J by 4 bases, with 14 bases between. The CDR3: CSASGARAYGYTF. CDR3 nucleotides: TGCAGTGCTTCGGGGGCAAGGGCCTATGGCTACACCTTC.

This clonotype showed up many times. The rearrangement links TRBV10-1 to TRBJ2-1; the match to TRBD2 covers 10 bases. Germline V gives CDR1 WNHNN, CDR2 SYGVQD (reference sequence). The CDR3 sequence is 18 residues long. The V segment lost 0 bases and the J segment 6 bases; nucleotides outside the gene matches: 11. The CDR3 bases are TGCGCCAGCAGTGAGTCGAAGCTGAAGGTAGCGGGGGGCAATGAGCAGTTCTTC. Translation gives CASSESKLKVAGGNEQFF.

The chain is built from TRBV7-2 and TRBJ2-2, with D unclear. Germline values: CDR1 SGHTA, CDR2 FQGNSA. The length of the CDR3 is 14 residues. The V end lost 8 bases, the J end lost 6 bases, and 16 bases lay between the germline ends. CDR3 DNA sequence: TGTGCCAGCTCAGCTCCCCCGGGCGCCGGGGAGCTGTTTTTT. Amino acid sequence: CASSAPPGAGELFF. Based on the CDR3 plus reference TRBV7-2 and TRBJ2-2, the full variable domain is GAGVSQSPSNKVTEKGKDVELRCDPISGHTALYWYRQSLGQGLEFLIYFQGNSAPDKSGLPSDRFSAERTGGSVSTLTIQRTQQEDSAVYLCASSAPPGAGELFFGEGSRLTVL.

A few counts support this clonotype. This chain uses TRBV12-3 or TRBV12-4 with TRBJ1-1; D ambiguous. V gave up 6 bases and J gave up 1 base, with 15 bases separating them. The CDR3 sequence is 15 residues long. Here the CDR3 DNA reads TGTGCCAGCAGACAACCCCTTCTCAGGAACACTGAAGCTTTCTTT. It specifies CASRQPLLRNTEAFF.

The rearrangement joins TRBV4-1 to TRBJ2-5; D may be TRBD2 (6 bases). The V and J ends lost 3 bases and 1 base respectively, with 12 bases between them. The CDR3 extends over 15 amino acids. Germline assignment: CDR1 MGHRA and CDR2 YSYEKL. The CDR3 nucleotides are TGCGCCAGCAGCCAGGGGCTAGCGACCCAAGAGACCCAGTACTTC. Encoded protein: CASSQGLATQETQYF.

This clonotype occurred once. V is TRBV30 and J is TRBJ2-7; D is possibly TRBD1 (5 bases). Germline V gene lookup returns CDR1 GTSNPN and CDR2 SVGIG (reference sequence). The ends were cut back, 5 bases at V and 7 bases at J, with 18 bases in the middle. The CDR3 runs to 13 residues. For the CDR3, the DNA is TGTGCCTGGTCTTTGAAAGGGGCCGGGGAGCAGTACTTC. Its translation: CAWSLKGAGEQYF.

The rearrangement joins TRBV15 to TRBJ1-2; TRBD1 aligns across 7 bases. CDR1 LNHNV and CDR2 YYDKDF come from the germline V gene (reference sequence). The CDR3 sequence is 14 residues long. V shed 3 bases, J shed 5 bases, and the junction held 6 bases outside the gene matches. The CDR3 sequence: CATSRAGQRYGYTF. In nucleotides, the CDR3 is TGTGCCACCAGCAGGGCGGGACAGAGGTATGGCTACACCTTC.

This clonotype was observed many times. This chain uses TRBV12-3 or TRBV12-4 with TRBJ1-1; 7 bases are shared with TRBD1. The CDR3 has 13 amino acids. V dropped 7 bases and J dropped 4; count of bases not matched to a gene: 6. The CDR3 sequence is CASTQGGGTEAFF. The CDR3 DNA is TGTGCCAGCACCCAGGGGGGGGGCACTGAAGCTTTCTTT.

This clonotype was detected ten times or more. The chain couples TRBV18 to TRBJ2-3; 8 nucleotides align to TRBD1. Per the germline V gene, CDR1 is KGHSH and CDR2 is LQKENI. With 3 bases clipped from V and 1 base from J, the junction kept 6 bases outside the gene matches. CDR3 length: 16 residues. DNA for the CDR3: TGTGCCAGCTCACCTCTCCCGGGACAGGGCACAGATACGCAGTATTTT. Protein sequence: CASSPLPGQGTDTQYF.

The CDR3 region has the DNA TGCAGTGCCGGGACAGGGGCTTCTTACGAGCAGTACTTC. The encoded protein is CSAGTGASYEQYF. The chain links TRBV20-1 to TRBJ2-7; 10 bases are a match to TRBD1. Trimming cost V 6 bases and J 4 bases; bases outside gene matches: 6. Per germline, CDR1 DFQATT and CDR2 SNEGSKA (reference sequence). The CDR3 is 13 residues long.

This clonotype was seen a few times. This chain connects TRBV6-5 to TRBJ2-7, with D unclear. Trimming removed 2 bases from V and 2 bases from J, with 10 bases in between. Germline CDR1 and CDR2: MNHEY and SVGAGI. The CDR3 is 14 amino acids. The CDR3, as DNA: TGTGCCAGCAGTTACGGGGTAGGCACCTACGAGCAGTACTTC. Amino acids: CASSYGVGTYEQYF.

The chain employs TRBV29-1 and TRBJ1-1; the match to TRBD1 covers 7 bases. In germline, CDR1 is SQVTM, CDR2 ANQGSEA. This CDR3 contains 12 residues. Losses at the gene ends were 4 bases for V and 4 bases for J; bases not matched to a gene: 3. The DNA of the CDR3 is TGCAGCGTTGGCCAGGGGGGCACTGAAGCTTTCTTT. Its protein product is CSVGQGGTEAFF. The full variable domain, in which reference TRBV29-1 and TRBJ1-1 provide the parts outside the CDR3, is SAVISQKPSRDICQRGTSLTIQCQVDSQVTMMFWYRQQPGQSLTLIATANQGSEATYESGFVIDKFPISRPNLTFSTLTVSNMSPEDSSIYLCSVGQGGTEAFFGQGTRLTVV.

The DNA of the CDR3 is TGTGCCAGCAGCGCCGGACTAGCGATGAACACCGGGGAGCTGTTTTTT. It specifies CASSAGLAMNTGELFF. This chain links TRBV10-3 with TRBJ2-2; 9 bases are shared with TRBD2. This CDR3 spans 16 amino acids. Germline CDR1 ENHRY, CDR2 SYGVKD. The junction had 10 bases not matched to a gene; V was cut back by 10 bases and J by 1 base.

The chain recombines TRBV18 with TRBJ2-7; D not certain. Germline CDR1 is KGHSH and CDR2 is LQKENI. The CDR3 extends over 16 amino acids. V shed 3 bases and J shed 0 bases, with 15 bases lying between them. CDR3 bases: TGTGCCAGCTCACCGATAGTGGGCTCAGGCTCCTACGAGCAGTACTTC. This translates into CASSPIVGSGSYEQYF.

At least ten counts were recorded for this clonotype. The chain recombines TRBV7-2 with TRBJ1-4, with 8 bases fitting TRBD1. The CDR3 extends over 16 amino acids. Germline CDR1 and CDR2: SGHTA and FQGNSA. Trimming cost V 2 bases and J 10 bases; bases outside gene matches: 12. The CDR3 reads CASSLSEDRVSGKLFF. The CDR3 DNA reads as TGTGCCAGCAGCTTAAGCGAGGACAGGGTCTCAGGAAAACTGTTTTTT.